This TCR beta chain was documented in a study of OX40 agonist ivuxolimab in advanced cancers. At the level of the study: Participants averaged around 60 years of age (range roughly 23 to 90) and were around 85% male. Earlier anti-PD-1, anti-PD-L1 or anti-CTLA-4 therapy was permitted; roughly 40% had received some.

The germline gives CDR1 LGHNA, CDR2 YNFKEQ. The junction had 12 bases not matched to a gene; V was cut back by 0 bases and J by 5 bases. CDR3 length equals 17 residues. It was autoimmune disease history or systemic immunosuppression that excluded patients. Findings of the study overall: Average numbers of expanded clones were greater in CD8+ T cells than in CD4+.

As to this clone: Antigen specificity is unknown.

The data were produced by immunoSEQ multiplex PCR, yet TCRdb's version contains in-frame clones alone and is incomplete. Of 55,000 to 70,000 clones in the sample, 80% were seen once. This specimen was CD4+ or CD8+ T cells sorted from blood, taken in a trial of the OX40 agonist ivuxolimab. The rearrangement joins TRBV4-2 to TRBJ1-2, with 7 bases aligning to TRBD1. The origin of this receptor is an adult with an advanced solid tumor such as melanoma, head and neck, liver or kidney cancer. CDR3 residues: CASSQEGTETSPYGYTF. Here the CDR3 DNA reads TGTGCCAGCAGCCAAGAAGGGACAGAGACCTCACCTTATGGCTACACCTTC.